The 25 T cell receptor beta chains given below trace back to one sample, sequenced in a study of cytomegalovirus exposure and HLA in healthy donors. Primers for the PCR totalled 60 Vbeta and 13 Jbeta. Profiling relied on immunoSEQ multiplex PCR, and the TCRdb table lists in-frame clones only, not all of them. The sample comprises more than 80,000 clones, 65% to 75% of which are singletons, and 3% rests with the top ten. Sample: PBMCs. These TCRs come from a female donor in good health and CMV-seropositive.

The CDR3 bases are TGTGCCATCAATCGAGGACTCACGAACACTGAAGCTTTCTTT. Translation gives CAINRGLTNTEAFF. V usage is TRBV10-3 and J usage is TRBJ1-1; D is uncertain. This CDR3 has 14 amino acids. The germline V gene encodes CDR1 ENHRY and CDR2 SYGVKD. The V gene lost 7 bases and the J gene lost 1 base, with 13 bases spanning the gap.

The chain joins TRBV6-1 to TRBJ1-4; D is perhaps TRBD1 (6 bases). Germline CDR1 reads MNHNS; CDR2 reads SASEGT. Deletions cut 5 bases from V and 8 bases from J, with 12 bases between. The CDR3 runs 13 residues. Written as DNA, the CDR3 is TGTGCCAGCAGTTGGACCCAGGGGGAAAAACTGTTTTTT. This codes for CASSWTQGEKLFF.

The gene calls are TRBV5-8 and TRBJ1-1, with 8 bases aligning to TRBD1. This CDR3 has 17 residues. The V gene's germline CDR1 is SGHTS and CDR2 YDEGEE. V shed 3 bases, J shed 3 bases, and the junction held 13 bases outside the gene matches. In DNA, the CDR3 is TGTGCCAGCAGCTACTGGGGCAGGGGGCGTTGGGACACTGAAGCTTTCTTT. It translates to CASSYWGRGRWDTEAFF.

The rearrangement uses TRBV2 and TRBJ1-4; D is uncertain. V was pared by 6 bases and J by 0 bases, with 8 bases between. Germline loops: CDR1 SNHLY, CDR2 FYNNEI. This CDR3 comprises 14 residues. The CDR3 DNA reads TGTGCCAGCAGGCAGATCACAACTAATGAAAAACTGTTTTTT. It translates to CASRQITTNEKLFF.

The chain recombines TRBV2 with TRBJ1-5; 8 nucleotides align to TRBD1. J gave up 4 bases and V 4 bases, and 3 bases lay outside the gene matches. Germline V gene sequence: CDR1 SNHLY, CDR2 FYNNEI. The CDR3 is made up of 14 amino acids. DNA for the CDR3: TGTGCCAGCAGTGGGACAGGGAGGAATCAGCCCCAGCATTTT. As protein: CASSGTGRNQPQHF.

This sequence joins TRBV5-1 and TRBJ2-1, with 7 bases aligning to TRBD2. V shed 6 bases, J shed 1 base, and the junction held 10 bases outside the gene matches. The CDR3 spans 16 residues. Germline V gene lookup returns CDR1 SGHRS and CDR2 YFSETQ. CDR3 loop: CASIVGGGGSYNEQFF. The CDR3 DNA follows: TGCGCCAGCATCGTGGGGGGGGGAGGGTCCTACAATGAGCAGTTCTTC. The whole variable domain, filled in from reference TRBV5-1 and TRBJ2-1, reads KAGVTQTPRYLIKTRGQQVTLSCSPISGHRSVSWYQQTPGQGLQFLFEYFSETQRNKGNFPGRFSGRQFSNSRSEMNVSTLELGDSALYLCASIVGGGGSYNEQFFGPGTRLTVL.

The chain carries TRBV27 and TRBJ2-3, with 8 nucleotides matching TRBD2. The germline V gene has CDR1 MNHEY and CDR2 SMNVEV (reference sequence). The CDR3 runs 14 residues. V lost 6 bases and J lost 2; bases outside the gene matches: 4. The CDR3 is CASRAGGATDTQYF. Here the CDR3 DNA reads TGTGCCAGCAGGGCCGGGGGGGCCACAGATACGCAGTATTTT.

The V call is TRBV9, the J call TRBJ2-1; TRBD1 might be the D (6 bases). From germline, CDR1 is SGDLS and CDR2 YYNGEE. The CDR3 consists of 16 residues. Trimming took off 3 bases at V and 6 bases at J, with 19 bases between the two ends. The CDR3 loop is CASSALGEQGRNEQFF. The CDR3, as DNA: TGTGCCAGCAGCGCGCTGGGTGAACAGGGACGCAATGAGCAGTTCTTC. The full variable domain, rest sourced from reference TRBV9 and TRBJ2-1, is DSGVTQTPKHLITATGQRVTLRCSPRSGDLSVYWYQQSLDQGLQFLIQYYNGEERAKGNILERFSAQQFPDLHSELNLSSLELGDSALYFCASSALGEQGRNEQFFGPGTRLTVL.

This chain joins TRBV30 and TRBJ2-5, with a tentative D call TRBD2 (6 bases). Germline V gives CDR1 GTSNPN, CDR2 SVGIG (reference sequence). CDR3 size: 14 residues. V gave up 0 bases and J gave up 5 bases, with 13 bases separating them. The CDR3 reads CAWSVGGSWETQYF. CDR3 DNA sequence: TGTGCCTGGAGTGTTGGAGGGAGTTGGGAGACCCAGTACTTC.

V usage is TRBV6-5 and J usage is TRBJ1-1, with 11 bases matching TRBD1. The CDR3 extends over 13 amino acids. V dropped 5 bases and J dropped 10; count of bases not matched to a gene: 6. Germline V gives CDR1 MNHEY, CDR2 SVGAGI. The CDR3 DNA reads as TGTGCCAGCAGTCGAGGCGGACAGGGGGCAGCTTTCTTT. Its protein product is CASSRGGQGAAFF.

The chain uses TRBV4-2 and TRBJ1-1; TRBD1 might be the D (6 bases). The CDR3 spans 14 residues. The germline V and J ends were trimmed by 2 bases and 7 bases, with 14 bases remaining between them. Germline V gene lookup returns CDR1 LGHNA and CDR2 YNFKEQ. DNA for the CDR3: TGTGCCAGCAGCCAACCTCAGAGACAGGATGAAGCTTTCTTT. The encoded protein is CASSQPQRQDEAFF.

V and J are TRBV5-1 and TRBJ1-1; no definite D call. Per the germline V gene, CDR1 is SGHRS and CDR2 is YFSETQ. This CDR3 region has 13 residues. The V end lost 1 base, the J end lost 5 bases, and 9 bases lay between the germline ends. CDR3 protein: CASSLTGGTEAFF. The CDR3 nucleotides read TGCGCCAGCAGCTTGACCGGAGGGACTGAAGCTTTCTTT.

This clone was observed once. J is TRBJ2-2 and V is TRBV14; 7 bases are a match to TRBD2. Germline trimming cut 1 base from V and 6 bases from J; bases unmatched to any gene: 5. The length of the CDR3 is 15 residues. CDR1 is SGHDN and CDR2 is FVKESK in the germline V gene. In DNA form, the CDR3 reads TGTGCCAGCAGCCAAGTTGCGGGAGTGCCCGGGGAGCTGTTTTTT. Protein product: CASSQVAGVPGELFF.

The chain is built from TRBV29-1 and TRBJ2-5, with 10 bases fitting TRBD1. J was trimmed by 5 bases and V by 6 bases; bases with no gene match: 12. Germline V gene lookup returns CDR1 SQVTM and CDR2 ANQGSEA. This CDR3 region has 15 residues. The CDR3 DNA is TGCAGCGTAGCCGGGACAGGGGTACAGAGGGAGACCCAGTACTTC. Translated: CSVAGTGVQRETQYF.

Here the CDR3 DNA reads TGTGCCTGCAAGCGGCCTAACACCGGGGAGCTGTTTTTT. Amino acid sequence: CACKRPNTGELFF. This sequence joins TRBV5-4 and TRBJ2-2, with a tentative D call TRBD2 (5 bases). Germline loops: CDR1 SGHNT, CDR2 YYREEE (reference sequence). V gave up 10 bases and J gave up 2 bases, with 12 bases separating them. The CDR3 contains 13 residues. Filled out from reference TRBV5-4 and TRBJ2-2, the complete variable domain reads ETGVTQSPTHLIKTRGQQVTLRCSSQSGHNTVSWYQQALGQGPQFIFQYYREEENGRGNFPPRFSGLQFPNYSSELNVNALELDDSALYLCACKRPNTGELFFGEGSRLTVL.

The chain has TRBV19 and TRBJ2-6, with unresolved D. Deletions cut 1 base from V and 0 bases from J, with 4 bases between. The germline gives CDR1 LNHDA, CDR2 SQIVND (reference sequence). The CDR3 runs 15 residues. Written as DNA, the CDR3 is TGTGCCAGTAGTATAGGCAGCTCTGGGGCCAACGTCCTGACTTTC. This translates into CASSIGSSGANVLTF.

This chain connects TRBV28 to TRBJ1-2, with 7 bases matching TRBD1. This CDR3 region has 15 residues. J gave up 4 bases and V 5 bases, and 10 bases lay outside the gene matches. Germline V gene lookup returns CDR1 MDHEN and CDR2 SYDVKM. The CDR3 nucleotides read TGTGCCAGCAGTCTCGCCCAACAGGGGAGCTATGGCTACACCTTC. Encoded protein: CASSLAQQGSYGYTF.

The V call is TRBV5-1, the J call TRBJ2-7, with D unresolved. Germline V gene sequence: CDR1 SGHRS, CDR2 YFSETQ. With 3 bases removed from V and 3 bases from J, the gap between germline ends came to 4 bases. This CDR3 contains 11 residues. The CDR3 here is CASSSLYEQYF. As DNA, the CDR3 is TGCGCCAGCAGCTCCCTCTACGAGCAGTACTTC. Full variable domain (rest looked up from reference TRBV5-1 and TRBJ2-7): KAGVTQTPRYLIKTRGQQVTLSCSPISGHRSVSWYQQTPGQGLQFLFEYFSETQRNKGNFPGRFSGRQFSNSRSEMNVSTLELGDSALYLCASSSLYEQYFGPGTRLTVT.

CDR3 sequence (DNA): TGTGCCAGCAGCCTGGACAGGCGACGCTACGAGCAGTACTTC. Its translation: CASSLDRRRYEQYF. The rearrangement links TRBV21-1 to TRBJ2-7; the table gives TRBD1 as D, unverified against the DNA. TRBV21-1 has pseudogene status. This CDR3 is built from 14 residues.

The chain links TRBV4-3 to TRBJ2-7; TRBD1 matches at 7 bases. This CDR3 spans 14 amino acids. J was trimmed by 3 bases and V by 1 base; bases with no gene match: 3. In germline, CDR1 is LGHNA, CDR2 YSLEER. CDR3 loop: CASSQGSGGYEQYF. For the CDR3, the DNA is TGCGCCAGCAGCCAAGGCTCAGGGGGCTACGAGCAGTACTTC.

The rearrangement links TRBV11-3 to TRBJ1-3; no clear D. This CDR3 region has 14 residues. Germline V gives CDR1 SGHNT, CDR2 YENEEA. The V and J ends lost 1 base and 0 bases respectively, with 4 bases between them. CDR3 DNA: TGTGCCAGCAGCTTAGGCGGCTCTGGAAACACCATATATTTT. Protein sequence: CASSLGGSGNTIYF.

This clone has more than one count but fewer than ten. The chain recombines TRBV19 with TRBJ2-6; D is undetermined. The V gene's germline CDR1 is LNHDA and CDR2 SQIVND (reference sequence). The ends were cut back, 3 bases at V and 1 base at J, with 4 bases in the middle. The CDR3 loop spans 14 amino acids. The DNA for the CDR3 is TGTGCCAGTAGTATTCGTTCTGGGGCCAACGTCCTGACTTTC. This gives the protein CASSIRSGANVLTF.

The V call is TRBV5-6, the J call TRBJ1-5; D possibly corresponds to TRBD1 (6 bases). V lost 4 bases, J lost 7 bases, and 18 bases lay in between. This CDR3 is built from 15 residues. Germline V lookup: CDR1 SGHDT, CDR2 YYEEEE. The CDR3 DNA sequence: TGTGCCAGCAGCCGCAGGGGAACGGTCTGGCAGCCCCAGCATTTT. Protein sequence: CASSRRGTVWQPQHF.

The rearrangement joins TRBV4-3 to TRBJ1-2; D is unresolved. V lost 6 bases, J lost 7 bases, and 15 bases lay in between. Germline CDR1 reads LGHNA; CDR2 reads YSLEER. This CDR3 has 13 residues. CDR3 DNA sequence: TGCGCCAGCAGTTCCAGGAGGCTTAGTGGCTACACCTTC. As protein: CASSSRRLSGYTF.

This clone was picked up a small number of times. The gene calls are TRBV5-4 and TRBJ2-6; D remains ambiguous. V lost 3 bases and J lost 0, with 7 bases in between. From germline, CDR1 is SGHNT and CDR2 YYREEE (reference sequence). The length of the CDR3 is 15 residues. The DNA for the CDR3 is TGTGCCAGCAGCTCCCACGGCTCTGGGGCCAACGTCCTGACTTTC. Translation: CASSSHGSGANVLTF.